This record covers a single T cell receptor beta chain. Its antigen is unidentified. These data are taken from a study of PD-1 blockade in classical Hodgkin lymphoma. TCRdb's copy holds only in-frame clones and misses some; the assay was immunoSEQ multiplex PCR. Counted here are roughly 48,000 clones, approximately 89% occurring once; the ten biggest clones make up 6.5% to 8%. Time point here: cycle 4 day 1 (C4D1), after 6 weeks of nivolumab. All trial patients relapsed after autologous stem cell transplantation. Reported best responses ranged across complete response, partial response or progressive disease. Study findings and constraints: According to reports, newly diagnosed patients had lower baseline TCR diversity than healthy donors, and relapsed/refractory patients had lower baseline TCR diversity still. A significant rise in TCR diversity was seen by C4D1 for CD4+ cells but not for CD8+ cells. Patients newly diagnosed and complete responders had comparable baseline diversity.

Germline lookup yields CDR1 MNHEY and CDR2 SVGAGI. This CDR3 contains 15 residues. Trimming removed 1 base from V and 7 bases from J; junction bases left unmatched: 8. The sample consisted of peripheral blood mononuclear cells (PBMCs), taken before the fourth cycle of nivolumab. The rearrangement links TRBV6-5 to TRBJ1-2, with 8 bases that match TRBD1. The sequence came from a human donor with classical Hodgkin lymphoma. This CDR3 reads CASSYWARGRVGYTF. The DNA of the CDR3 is TGTGCCAGCAGTTACTGGGCCAGGGGGCGAGTTGGCTACACCTTC.